These 32 T cell receptor beta chains were sequenced from one sample in a study of vaccination effects on CD4 cells after COVID-19 (dated by TCRdb to 2022 to 2024). No cognate antigen is known for these TCRs. The library relied on the immunoSEQ multiplex PCR assay. The source is immuneACCESS, and TCRdb retained only in-frame sequences with V and J called. Part of the clones is not carried over; for the studies checked, unresolved V genes explain less than half of this, and the remainder is unexplained. Recorded for this sample are about 61,000 clones; 73% of them occurred a single time. Clones ranked in the top ten supply 0.95% to 1.5% of the sample. In the ViraFEST assay, PBMC were stimulated with viral peptide pools, and TCR sequencing was then used to find antigen-specific CD4+ T cell clonotypes based on their expansion. After less than 13 days of culture, CD4+ T cells were isolated with the EasySep CD4+ T cell isolation kit. Participants received two doses of either the BNT162b2 or the mRNA-1273 mRNA SARS-CoV-2 vaccine.

Specimen: CD4+ T cells from PBMCs cultured with HCoV-229E spike peptides, collected after COVID-19 vaccination. The cell subset or site tag for this specimen amounts to: HCoV-229E spike overlapping peptide pool stimulation. These receptors all stem from a human donor who received a COVID-19 vaccine.

The gene calls are TRBV2 and TRBJ1-2; D gene ambiguous. V was cut by 7 bases and J by 7 bases, with 19 bases left in between. From germline, CDR1 is SNHLY and CDR2 FYNNEI. The CDR3 totals 14 residues. CDR3 amino acids: CASNREFGSIGYTF. For the CDR3, the DNA is TGTGCCAGCAATCGCGAGTTCGGTTCTATTGGCTACACCTTC. The whole variable domain, remainder taken from reference TRBV2 and TRBJ1-2, is EPEVTQTPSHQVTQMGQEVILRCVPISNHLYFYWYRQILGQKVEFLVSFYNNEISEKSEIFDDQFSVERPDGSNFTLKIRSTKLEDSAMYFCASNREFGSIGYTFGSGTRLTVV.

The chain couples TRBV19 to TRBJ1-5; D possibly corresponds to TRBD1 (5 bases). The CDR3 is 17 amino acids. The germline V gene has CDR1 LNHDA and CDR2 SQIVND (reference sequence). The V and J ends lost 5 bases and 0 bases respectively, with 17 bases between them. Here the CDR3 reads CASSPPRQSNSNQPQHF. CDR3 DNA: TGTGCCAGTAGTCCCCCGCGACAGTCGAATAGCAATCAGCCCCAGCATTTT.

Details on this clone: The identical CDR3 is also encoded by other nucleotide sequences in the sample. The chain has TRBV12-3 or TRBV12-4 and TRBJ1-2, with TRBD1 identical over 7 bases. The CDR3 loop spans 11 amino acids. Trimming at V came to 6 bases and at J to 8 bases, leaving 3 bases not matched to a gene. The CDR3: CASSRGVGYTF. The CDR3 DNA sequence: TGTGCCAGCAGCAGGGGGGTCGGCTACACCTTC.

This clone was observed a few times. The chain has TRBV21-1 and TRBJ1-6. TRBV21-1 is designated a pseudogene. This CDR3 is 15 amino acids long. CDR3 amino acids: CASSEEGGPNSPLHF. The CDR3 bases are TGTGCCAGCAGCGAGGAGGGGGGGCCCAATTCACCCCTCCACTTT.

The chain carries TRBV7-4 and TRBJ1-5; D is uncertain. V was shortened by 2 bases and J by 0 bases, with 14 bases between the two germline ends. CDR1 is SGHVT and CDR2 is SQSDAQ in the germline V gene. The CDR3 runs to 17 residues. The DNA of the CDR3 is TGTGCCAGCAGCTTAATTGTTGAGATGAATAGCAATCAGCCCCAGCATTTT. It translates to CASSLIVEMNSNQPQHF.

The chain joins TRBV18 to TRBJ2-5; 8 bases align to TRBD1. The junction had 2 bases not matched to a gene; V was cut back by 4 bases and J by 1 base. Germline lookup yields CDR1 KGHSH and CDR2 LQKENI. The CDR3 covers 14 residues. CDR3 amino acids: CASSLGQGQETQYF. The CDR3 DNA follows: TGTGCCAGCTCACTTGGACAGGGCCAAGAGACCCAGTACTTC.

The V call is TRBV5-1, the J call TRBJ1-2, with D possibly being TRBD1 (5 bases). This CDR3 comprises 14 residues. V lost 4 bases and J lost 4, with 14 bases in between. Germline V CDR1 and CDR2: SGHRS, YFSETQ. In DNA, the CDR3 is TGCGCCAGCAGCCTTGACGGGGGTGGCTATGGCTACACCTTC. It is translated as CASSLDGGGYGYTF.

This clone was seen a few times. One junction end does not reproduce the germline sequence, and a read error may be involved. This chain links TRBV5-8 with TRBJ1-2; D is undetermined. There are 11 residues in the CDR3. Germline V gene lookup returns CDR1 SGHTS and CDR2 YDEGEE. The CDR3 DNA sequence: TGTGCCAGCCTCGTGGTCGGACCGGCTGCCTTC. Translation gives CASLVVGPAAF.

This clone was seen only a few times. The chain recombines TRBV4-1 with TRBJ1-6; TRBD1 matches at 8 bases. Losses at the gene ends were 1 base for V and 10 bases for J; bases not matched to a gene: 6. The CDR3 has 15 amino acids. Per germline, CDR1 MGHRA and CDR2 YSYEKL. Here the CDR3 reads CASSQVPGGGSPLHF. DNA of the CDR3: TGCGCCAGCAGCCAAGTTCCAGGGGGCGGATCACCCCTCCACTTT.

This clone was picked up a small number of times. The chain links TRBV6-5 to TRBJ1-5; 8 nucleotides align to TRBD1. The V gene's germline CDR1 is MNHEY and CDR2 SVGAGI. J was trimmed by 7 bases and V by 10 bases; bases with no gene match: 6. The CDR3 is 12 residues long. The CDR3 protein is CATKTGVQPQHF. CDR3 bases: TGTGCCACCAAGACAGGGGTACAGCCCCAGCATTTT.

On this clone itself: The junction shows a germline mismatch at one end, possibly a read error. The V and J genes are TRBV18 and TRBJ1-1; 9 positions agree with TRBD1. Looked up from germline, CDR1 is KGHSH and CDR2 is LQKENI. There are 15 residues in the CDR3. This chain's CDR3 is CASSPRTGESTEVFF. CDR3 DNA sequence: TGTGCCAGCTCACCCCGGACAGGGGAAAGCACTGAAGTTTTCTTT.

The rearrangement joins TRBV18 to TRBJ1-5; the D is unclear. Trimming shortened V by 1 base and J by 5 bases, and 9 bases separated the two germline ends. Germline values: CDR1 KGHSH, CDR2 LQKENI. CDR3 length: 14 amino acids. As DNA, the CDR3 is TGTGCCAGCTCACCACGACCGGCCGATCAGCCCCAGCATTTT. It specifies CASSPRPADQPQHF.

The chain joins TRBV5-1 to TRBJ2-2; tentatively, D is TRBD2 (6 bases). Germline V CDR1 and CDR2: SGHRS, YFSETQ. The CDR3 runs to 15 residues. Trimming took 2 bases from V and 3 from J, leaving 11 bases between them. The CDR3 sequence is CASSFGSGDTGELFF. The DNA for the CDR3 is TGCGCCAGCAGCTTCGGATCGGGGGACACCGGGGAGCTGTTTTTT.

V usage is TRBV5-1 and J usage is TRBJ2-3; D is possibly TRBD1 (5 bases). CDR1 SGHRS and CDR2 YFSETQ come from the germline V gene. The length of the CDR3 is 19 residues. Between the trimmed V and J ends, which lost 2 bases and 0 bases, there was a span of 22 bases. The CDR3 DNA reads as TGCGCCAGCAGCTTTGGGCAGGGCCGTCGGGTTGCTAGCACAGATACGCAGTATTTT. This gives the protein CASSFGQGRRVASTDTQYF.

The chain links TRBV15 to TRBJ2-6; D gene unclear. Trimming left V 0 bases short and J 2 bases short, with 5 bases between. This CDR3 has 15 amino acids. Germline values: CDR1 LNHNV, CDR2 YYDKDF (reference sequence). This chain's CDR3 is CATSRDVAGANVLTF. The CDR3 nucleotides are TGTGCCACCAGCAGAGATGTGGCTGGGGCCAACGTCCTGACTTTC.

This chain connects TRBV7-8 to TRBJ1-2; the D gene is possibly TRBD1 (5 bases). This CDR3 contains 20 residues. Per the germline V gene, CDR1 is SGHVS and CDR2 is FQNEAQ. The V gene lost 1 base and the J gene lost 1 base, with 25 bases spanning the gap. The CDR3 sequence is CASSLGGVKGRAHVNYGYTF. The DNA for the CDR3 is TGTGCCAGCAGCTTAGGGGGGGTTAAGGGACGGGCTCATGTTAACTATGGCTACACCTTC.

V usage is TRBV19 and J usage is TRBJ1-1; D is uncertain. V was trimmed by 4 bases and J by 4 bases, leaving 13 bases between them. The CDR3 has 14 residues. Germline V CDR1 and CDR2: LNHDA, SQIVND (reference sequence). The DNA for the CDR3 is TGTGCCAGTAGTAAGGGCCCGGTGGCCACTGAAGCTTTCTTT. It translates to CASSKGPVATEAFF.

The chain employs TRBV6-6 and TRBJ1-5; no reliable D call. The CDR3 spans 15 residues. Germline V gene lookup returns CDR1 MNHNY and CDR2 SVGAGI (reference sequence). V was clipped by 2 bases and J by 6 bases, with 14 bases between them. CDR3 residues: CASSYGRTGGQPQHF. DNA for the CDR3: TGTGCCAGCAGTTACGGCAGGACCGGAGGTCAGCCCCAGCATTTT.

This clone has just a few counts. The chain couples TRBV4-1 to TRBJ1-6; D might be TRBD1 (5 bases). This CDR3 has 17 amino acids. Germline-derived CDR1 and CDR2 are MGHRA and YSYEKL. Trimming removed 1 base at V and 0 bases at J, with 10 bases between. The CDR3 sequence: CASSQARASSYNSPLHF. CDR3 coding DNA: TGCGCCAGCAGCCAAGCCAGGGCGAGCTCCTATAATTCACCCCTCCACTTT.

J is TRBJ1-2 and V is TRBV5-1; TRBD1 might be the D (6 bases). Per the germline V gene, CDR1 is SGHRS and CDR2 is YFSETQ. The CDR3 sequence is 14 residues long. V lost 1 base, J lost 5 bases, and 12 bases lay in between. The CDR3 reads CASSLTQGTYGYTF. The CDR3 DNA reads as TGCGCCAGCAGCTTGACCCAGGGGACTTATGGCTACACCTTC.

The chain links TRBV6-5 to TRBJ1-2; the D gene is possibly TRBD1 (6 bases). There are 14 residues in the CDR3. Germline CDR1 reads MNHEY; CDR2 reads SVGAGI. V was trimmed by 7 bases and J by 4 bases, leaving 16 bases between them. This chain's CDR3 is CASTTGQSFYGYTF. DNA of the CDR3: TGTGCCAGCACTACAGGACAGTCTTTCTATGGCTACACCTTC.

V usage is TRBV6-5 and J usage is TRBJ1-5; 7 bases match TRBD1. The germline gives CDR1 MNHEY, CDR2 SVGAGI. This CDR3 is built from 15 residues. V trimming: 5 bases; J trimming: 0 bases; junction bases outside the gene matches: 4. The chain's CDR3 is CASSKQGISNQPQHF. The CDR3 DNA is TGTGCCAGCAGTAAACAGGGGATTAGCAATCAGCCCCAGCATTTT.

The chain uses TRBV7-2 and TRBJ2-5; D is undetermined. The CDR3 has 12 amino acids. The V end lost 1 base, the J end lost 4 bases, and 4 bases lay between the germline ends. Germline V CDR1 and CDR2: SGHTA, FQGNSA. The CDR3 DNA sequence: TGTGCCAGCAGCTTAGTTCTAGAGACCCAGTACTTC. Its translation: CASSLVLETQYF.

This sequence joins TRBV19 and TRBJ1-1; the match to TRBD1 covers 7 bases. The CDR3 runs to 13 residues. CDR1 is LNHDA and CDR2 is SQIVND in the germline V gene (reference sequence). Germline trimming cut 6 bases from V and 1 base from J; bases unmatched to any gene: 2. The CDR3 bases are TGTGCCAGTAGCAACAGGGGGAACACTGAAGCTTTCTTT. Its protein is CASSNRGNTEAFF.

V usage is TRBV9 and J usage is TRBJ2-2; 9 bases agree with TRBD1. The length of the CDR3 is 16 residues. V dropped 1 base and J dropped 7; count of bases not matched to a gene: 8. CDR1 and CDR2 from the germline V gene are SGDLS and YYNGEE. The CDR3 nucleotides read TGTGCCAGCAGCGTAACGACAGGGGGTTTTGACGGGGAGCTGTTTTTT. This encodes CASSVTTGGFDGELFF.

The V gene is TRBV5-8, the J gene TRBJ2-5, with a weak D call TRBD1 (6 bases). The CDR3 runs to 15 residues. Deletions cut 7 bases from V and 0 bases from J, with 16 bases between. Per the germline V gene, CDR1 is SGHTS and CDR2 is YDEGEE. The DNA of the CDR3 is TGTGCCAGCTCGGGACAAGGGGGATACCAAGAGACCCAGTACTTC. Its translation: CASSGQGGYQETQYF.

The rearrangement links TRBV5-6 to TRBJ1-1; D not resolved. Germline CDR1 and CDR2: SGHDT and YYEEEE. The CDR3 spans 13 residues. V was shortened by 0 bases and J by 2 bases, with 5 bases between the two germline ends. As DNA, the CDR3 is TGTGCCAGCAGCTTGGGCAGAAACACTGAAGCTTTCTTT. This codes for CASSLGRNTEAFF.

The V and J genes are TRBV5-6 and TRBJ2-1; a weak D match, TRBD1 (5 bases). The CDR3 spans 13 residues. CDR1 and CDR2 (germline): SGHDT, YYEEEE. Between the trimmed V and J ends, which lost 2 bases and 4 bases, there was a span of 7 bases. The CDR3 loop is CASSFQGYNEQFF. In nucleotides, the CDR3 is TGTGCCAGCAGCTTTCAGGGATACAATGAGCAGTTCTTC.

This clone was detected only once. This chain connects TRBV20-1 to TRBJ1-4; D remains ambiguous. CDR1 is DFQATT, CDR2 SNEGSKA, per germline (reference sequence). The CDR3 length is 15 residues. The V end was cut by 3 bases, the J end by 4 bases, with 15 bases between. The CDR3 DNA reads TGCAGTGCTAGTACCCCCCTCGGGCTTAATGAAAAACTGTTTTTT. Its protein is CSASTPLGLNEKLFF.

The chain carries TRBV29-1 and TRBJ2-1; TRBD2 agrees at 12 bases. The CDR3 has 15 residues. V trimming: 2 bases; J trimming: 4 bases; junction bases outside the gene matches: 3. Per germline, CDR1 SQVTM and CDR2 ANQGSEA. The CDR3 spells CSVERLAGVYNEQFF. The CDR3 DNA reads as TGCAGCGTTGAAAGACTAGCGGGGGTTTACAATGAGCAGTTCTTC.

The chain links TRBV27 to TRBJ1-5, with 7 bases aligning to TRBD1. There are 15 residues in the CDR3. The trim removed 6 bases at V and 2 bases at J, leaving 7 bases unmatched. Per the germline V gene, CDR1 is MNHEY and CDR2 is SMNVEV (reference sequence). The CDR3 coding sequence is TGTGCCAGCAGGCGACAGGGAGGGGGCAATCAGCCCCAGCATTTT. This translates into CASRRQGGGNQPQHF.

This clone was counted between two and nine times. The V gene is TRBV11-2, the J gene TRBJ2-7; the D gene is possibly TRBD2 (6 bases). Germline CDR1 and CDR2: SGHAT and FQNNGV. The CDR3 is made up of 16 amino acids. The V gene lost 1 base and the J gene lost 7 bases, with 20 bases spanning the gap. The CDR3 nucleotides read TGTGCCAGCAGCTTAGGGGTCGGGGCAGGGCGGGAAGAGCAGTACGTC. This encodes CASSLGVGAGREEQYV.